Below, one T cell receptor beta chain is given with its context. Its antigen is not identified. The CDR3 consists of 15 residues. Germline CDR1 SGHNT, CDR2 YYREEE (reference sequence). V dropped 4 bases and J dropped 2; count of bases not matched to a gene: 8. The data are from a study of cytomegalovirus exposure and HLA in healthy donors. Notes on the study in general: In a later analysis, TCR association rates varied by HLA locus: DRB1 most, HLA-C fewest. Being productive about 87% or about 30% of the time was typical of most TCR beta V segments in an earlier analysis. Solely CMV serostatus was available to characterize immune exposure.

This PCR relied on a set of 60 Vbeta primers and 13 Jbeta primers. Clones were read by immunoSEQ multiplex PCR, and TCRdb kept only the in-frame ones, dropping some. The sample holds a few hundred thousand clones, roughly 90% seen once. The TCR originated in a woman between 18 and 29 years old in good health and CMV-seronegative. The sample consisted of PBMCs. The chain uses TRBV5-4 and TRBJ2-7, with 8 bases fitting TRBD1. The CDR3 is CASSRRQGQAYEQYF. The CDR3 DNA is TGTGCCAGCAGCCGAAGACAGGGGCAAGCCTACGAGCAGTACTTC.